These T cell receptor beta chains were read from a single sample in a study of relationships among human T cell subsets. TCRdb used MiXCR to reprocess the multiplex PCR reads, holding one entry per CDR3 protein. The sample records 3,500 to 5,000 distinct CDR3 sequences, about 51% being singletons. Sequenced material: CD4+ Th2 cells sorted from blood. Receptors originate from a middle-aged man in good health. Both conserved end residues are part of each CDR3. The D gene is left open where the match is weak. The size field is filled for only some rows; it gives once, few, many or a size class.

v_gene	abundance	j_gene	d_gene	CDR3nt	CDR3aa
TRBV4-1	.	TRBJ1-1	.	TGCGCCAGCAGCCAAGATCCACAGACGAACACTGAGGCTTTCTTT	CASSQDPQTNTEAFF
TRBV29-1	.	TRBJ1-5	.	TGCAGCGTTACGGACAGCCGGGAGCAGCCCCAGCATTTT	CSVTDSREQPQHF
TRBV5-1	.	TRBJ1-1	.	TGCGCCAGCAGCTTGGCCGTGGGGAACACTGAAGCTTTCTTT	CASSLAVGNTEAFF
TRBV12-3/TRBV12-4	.	TRBJ2-7	.	TGTGCCAGCGGGTCCGATAACTACGAGCAGTACTTC	CASGSDNYEQYF
TRBV11-2	.	TRBJ2-3	.	TGTGCCAGCAGCTTCGGCGGGGCGGACACAGATACGCAGTATTTT	CASSFGGADTDTQYF
TRBV10-3	.	TRBJ1-1	.	TGTGCCATCAGTGAGTCCGGGGAAAACACTGAAGCTCTCTTT	CAISESGENTEALF
TRBV27	few	TRBJ2-5	.	TGTGCCAGCAGTCCCGGACGGCGGGTGGGGACCCAGTACTTC	CASSPGRRVGTQYF
TRBV1	.	TRBJ1-5	.	TGCACCAGCAGCCGGTCCCCGAGGGAGCCGCCACACAATCAGCCCCAGCATTTT	CTSSRSPREPPHNQPQHF
TRBV4-1	few	TRBJ1-5	TRBD1	TGCGCCAGCAGGGGGACAGGGTTCAATCAGCCCCAGCATTTT	CASRGTGFNQPQHF
TRBV20-1	large	TRBJ1-6	.	TGCAGTGCTAGAACCCCCAACTCACCCCTCCACTTT	CSARTPNSPLHF
TRBV18	.	TRBJ1-4	TRBD1	TGTGCCAGCTCACCAACCGGGACAGGGAATGAAAAACTGTTTTTT	CASSPTGTGNEKLFF
TRBV28	few	TRBJ1-6	.	TGTGCCAGCAGAAAGAGACCCAGGCTCGCGGATAATTCACCCCTCCACTTT	CASRKRPRLADNSPLHF
TRBV11-2	few	TRBJ2-7	.	TGTGCCAGCAGCTCCCAACCAACTGGCGAGCAGTACTTC	CASSSQPTGEQYF
TRBV11-2	.	TRBJ2-2	.	TGTGCCAGCAGCACCCAAAGTCCCGGGGAGCCGTTTTTT	CASSTQSPGEPFF
TRBV5-4	.	TRBJ2-5	TRBD1	TGTGCCAGCAGTAGGGACAGGGAGGGTTTTGAGACCCAGTACTTC	CASSRDREGFETQYF
TRBV13	large	TRBJ1-2	.	TGTGCCAGCAGCTTACAAAAGGGCTACACCTTC	CASSLQKGYTF
TRBV20-1	.	TRBJ2-3	.	TGCAGTGCCCACCGCGGGGACACAGATACGCAGTATTTT	CSAHRGDTDTQYF
TRBV4-1	.	TRBJ2-1	.	TGCGCCAGCAGCCAAGATTTCGGTGAGCAGTTCTTC	CASSQDFGEQFF
TRBV10-2	.	TRBJ1-6	.	TGCGCCAGCAGTGAGAGCCGGGGCGTGAATTCACCCCTCCACTTT	CASSESRGVNSPLHF
TRBV4-2	.	TRBJ2-1	.	TGTGCCAGCAGCCAAAATCTCGGACCCAATGAGCAGTTCTTC	CASSQNLGPNEQFF
TRBV11-2	once	TRBJ2-1	TRBD2	TGTGCCAGCAGCTTAGGAGCGGGGGGGCGCAATGAGCAGTTCTTC	CASSLGAGGRNEQFF
TRBV29-1	.	TRBJ2-1	.	TGCAGCGTTGAAGCGGGAGTGCGGAATGAGCAGTTCTTC	CSVEAGVRNEQFF
TRBV10-3	.	TRBJ2-4	.	TGTGCCATCAGTGAGCGGGAGCAAAACATTCAGTACTTC	CAISEREQNIQYF
TRBV7-8	.	TRBJ2-1	TRBD2	TGTGCCAGCAGCTTAGCGTCTTTGGGACTAGCGGGGGGTTACAGAGAGCAGTTCTTC	CASSLASLGLAGGYREQFF